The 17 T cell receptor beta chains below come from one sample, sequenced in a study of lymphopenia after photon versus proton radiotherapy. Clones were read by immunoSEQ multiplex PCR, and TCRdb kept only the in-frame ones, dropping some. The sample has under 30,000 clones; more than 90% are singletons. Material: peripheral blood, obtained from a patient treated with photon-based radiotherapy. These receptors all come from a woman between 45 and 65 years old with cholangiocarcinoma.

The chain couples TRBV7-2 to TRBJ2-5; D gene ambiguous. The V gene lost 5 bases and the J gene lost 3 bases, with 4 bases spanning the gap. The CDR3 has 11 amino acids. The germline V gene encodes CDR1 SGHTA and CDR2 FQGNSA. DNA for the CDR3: TGTGCCAGCAGCCCCAAAGAGACCCAGTACTTC. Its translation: CASSPKETQYF.

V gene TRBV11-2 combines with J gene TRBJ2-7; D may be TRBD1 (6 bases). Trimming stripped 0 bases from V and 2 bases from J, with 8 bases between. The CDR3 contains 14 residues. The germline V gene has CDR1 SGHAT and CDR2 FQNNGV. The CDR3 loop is CASSLEQGPYEQYF. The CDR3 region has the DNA TGTGCCAGCAGCTTAGAACAGGGACCCTACGAGCAGTACTTC.

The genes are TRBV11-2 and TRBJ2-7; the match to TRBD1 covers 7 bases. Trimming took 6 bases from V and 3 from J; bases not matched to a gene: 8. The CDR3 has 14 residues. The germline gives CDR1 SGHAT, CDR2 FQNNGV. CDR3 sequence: CASRSIAGGYEQYF. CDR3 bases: TGTGCCAGCAGGTCGATCGCAGGGGGCTACGAGCAGTACTTC.

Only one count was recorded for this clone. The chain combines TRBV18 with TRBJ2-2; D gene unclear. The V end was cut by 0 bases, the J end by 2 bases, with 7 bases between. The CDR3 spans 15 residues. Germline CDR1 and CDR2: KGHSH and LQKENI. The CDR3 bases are TGTGCCAGCTCACCACCCGCTCGCAACACCGGGGAGCTGTTTTTT. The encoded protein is CASSPPARNTGELFF.

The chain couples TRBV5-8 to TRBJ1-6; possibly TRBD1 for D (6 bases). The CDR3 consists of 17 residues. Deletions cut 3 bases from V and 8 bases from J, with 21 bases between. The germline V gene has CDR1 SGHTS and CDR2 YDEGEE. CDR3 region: CASSSPLIWGLDSPLHF. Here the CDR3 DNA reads TGTGCCAGCAGCTCGCCGTTGATCTGGGGGCTTGATTCACCCCTCCACTTT.

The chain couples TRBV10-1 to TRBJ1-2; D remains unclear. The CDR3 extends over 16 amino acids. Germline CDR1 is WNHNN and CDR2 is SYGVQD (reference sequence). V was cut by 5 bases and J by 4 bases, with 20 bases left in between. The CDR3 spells CASSTLKDRETYGYTF. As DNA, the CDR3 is TGCGCCAGCAGTACGCTAAAAGATCGCGAGACCTATGGCTACACCTTC.

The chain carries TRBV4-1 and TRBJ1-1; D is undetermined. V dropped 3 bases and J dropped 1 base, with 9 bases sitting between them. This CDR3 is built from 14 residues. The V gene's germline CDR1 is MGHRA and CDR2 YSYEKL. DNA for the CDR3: TGCGCCAGCAGCCAGCCTACAAGGAACACTGAAGCTTTCTTT. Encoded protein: CASSQPTRNTEAFF.

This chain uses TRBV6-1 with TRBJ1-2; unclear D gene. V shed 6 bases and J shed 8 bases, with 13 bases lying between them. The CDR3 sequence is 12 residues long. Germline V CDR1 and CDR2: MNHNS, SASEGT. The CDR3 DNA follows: TGTGCCAGCAGGATGGACGGCTCGGGCTACACCTTC. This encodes CASRMDGSGYTF.

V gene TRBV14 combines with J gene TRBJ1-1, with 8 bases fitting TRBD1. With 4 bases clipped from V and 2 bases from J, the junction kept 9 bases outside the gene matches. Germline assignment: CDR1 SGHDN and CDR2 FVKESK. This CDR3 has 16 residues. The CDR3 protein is CASSPRRTGPNTEAFF. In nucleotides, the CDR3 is TGTGCCAGCAGCCCTCGCCGGACAGGGCCTAACACTGAAGCTTTCTTT.

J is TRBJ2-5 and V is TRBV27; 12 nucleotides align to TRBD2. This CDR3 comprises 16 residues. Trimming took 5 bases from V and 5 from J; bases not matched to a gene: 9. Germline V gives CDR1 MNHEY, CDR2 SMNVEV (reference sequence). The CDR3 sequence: CASSPRLAGASETQYF. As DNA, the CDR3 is TGTGCCAGCAGTCCTAGACTAGCGGGGGCTTCGGAGACCCAGTACTTC.

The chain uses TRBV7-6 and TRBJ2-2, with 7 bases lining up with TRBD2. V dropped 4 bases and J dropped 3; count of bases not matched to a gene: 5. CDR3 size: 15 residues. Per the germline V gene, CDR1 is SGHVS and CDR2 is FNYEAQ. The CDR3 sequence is CASSSSGADTGELFF. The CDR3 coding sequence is TGTGCCAGCAGCTCCAGCGGGGCCGACACCGGGGAGCTGTTTTTT.

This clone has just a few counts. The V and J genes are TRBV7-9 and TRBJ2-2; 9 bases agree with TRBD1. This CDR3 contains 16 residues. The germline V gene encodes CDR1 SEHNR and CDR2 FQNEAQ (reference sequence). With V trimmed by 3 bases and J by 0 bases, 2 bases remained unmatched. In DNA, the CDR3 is TGTGCCAGCAGCTTCACAGGGGGCGCGAACACCGGGGAGCTGTTTTTT. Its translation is CASSFTGGANTGELFF.

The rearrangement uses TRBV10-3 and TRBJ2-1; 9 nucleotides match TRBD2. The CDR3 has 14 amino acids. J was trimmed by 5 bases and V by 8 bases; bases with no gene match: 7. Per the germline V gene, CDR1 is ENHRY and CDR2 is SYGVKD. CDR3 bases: TGTGCCATCTCGGCTAGCGGGGTAAACAATGAGCAGTTCTTC. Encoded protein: CAISASGVNNEQFF.

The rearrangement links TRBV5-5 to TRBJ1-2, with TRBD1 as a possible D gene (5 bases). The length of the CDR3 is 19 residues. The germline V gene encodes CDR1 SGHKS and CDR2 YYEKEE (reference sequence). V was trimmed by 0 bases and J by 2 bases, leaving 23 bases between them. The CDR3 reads CASSLVGELSRRRNYGYTF. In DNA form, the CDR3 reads TGTGCCAGCAGCTTGGTGGGGGAACTCTCCCGCCGGCGCAACTATGGCTACACCTTC. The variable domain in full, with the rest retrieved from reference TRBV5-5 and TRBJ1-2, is DAGVTQSPTHLIKTRGQQVTLRCSPISGHKSVSWYQQVLGQGPQFIFQYYEKEERGRGNFPDRFSARQFPNYSSELNVNALLLGDSALYLCASSLVGELSRRRNYGYTFGSGTRLTVV.

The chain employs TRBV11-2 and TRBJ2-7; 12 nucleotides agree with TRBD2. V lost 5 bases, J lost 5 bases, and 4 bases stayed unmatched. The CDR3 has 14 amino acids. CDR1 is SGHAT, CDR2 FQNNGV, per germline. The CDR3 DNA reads TGTGCCAGCAGCCGGACTAGCGGGGTCAACGAGCAGTACTTC. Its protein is CASSRTSGVNEQYF.

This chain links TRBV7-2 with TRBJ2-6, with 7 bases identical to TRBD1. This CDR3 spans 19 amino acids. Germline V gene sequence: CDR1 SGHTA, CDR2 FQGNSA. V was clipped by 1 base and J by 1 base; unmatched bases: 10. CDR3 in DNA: TGTGCCAGCAGCTTAGTAGTTGTTGACAGGGCATCTGGGGCCAACGTCCTGACTTTC. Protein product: CASSLVVVDRASGANVLTF.

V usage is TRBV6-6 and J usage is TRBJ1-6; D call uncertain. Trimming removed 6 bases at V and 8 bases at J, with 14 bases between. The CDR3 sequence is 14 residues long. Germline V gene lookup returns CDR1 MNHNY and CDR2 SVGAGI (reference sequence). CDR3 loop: CASSPSGYDSPLHF. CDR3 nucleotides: TGTGCCAGCAGCCCCAGCGGGTATGATTCACCCCTCCACTTT.